This TCR beta chain is drawn from a study of T-cell memory formation after mild COVID-19. Broader study findings: CD4+ contracting clones lay mainly in CM and EM, CD8+ ones in EMRA.

As to this clonotype: What it binds is not known.

Germline lookup yields CDR1 MNHEY and CDR2 SMNVEV (reference sequence). The CDR3 consists of 16 residues. Trimming pared 3 bases from V and 4 bases from J, leaving 18 bases between. TCRdb fed the 5' RACE reads into MiXCR, producing one record per CDR3 protein. Of approximately 210,000 distinct CDR3 sequences in the sample, about 17% were seen once. The sequencing sample was made of PBMCs or a T cell subset sorted from them (not recorded which). The clonotype comes from an adult woman who had mild COVID-19 (a few samples of this study predate the infection). Cell type and time point are not known. The chain combines TRBV27 with TRBJ2-5; D might be TRBD2 (6 bases). CDR3: CASSLAHPRGRETQYF. In nucleotides, the CDR3 is TGTGCCAGCAGTTTGGCGCACCCCCGGGGGAGAGAGACCCAGTACTTC.